This TCR beta chain was captured in a study of radiotherapy plus CTLA-4 blockade in lung cancer. Regarding the study as a whole: In blood, TCR clones derived from the tumor expanded after radiotherapy plus ipilimumab. The best prediction of response reportedly came from early blood T cell clone dynamics, with interferon-beta.

As regards this clone: What it recognizes is unknown.

The repertoire was sequenced with immunoSEQ multiplex PCR; TCRdb's copy has only in-frame clones and lacks some. The sample holds about 36,000 clones; over 55% are singletons and the top ten take roughly 10%. CDR3 length equals 16 residues. J lost 5 bases, V lost 6 bases, and 13 bases had no gene match. The germline gives CDR1 LNHDA, CDR2 SQIVND (reference sequence). The genes are TRBV19 and TRBJ2-1; TRBD1 aligns across 7 bases. The sequence was obtained from a human donor with non-small cell lung cancer who had stable disease on radiotherapy plus ipilimumab. Sequencing was performed on peripheral blood, taken from a patient treated with radiotherapy plus ipilimumab. The CDR3 loop reads CASSGGPGQSNNEQFF. DNA of the CDR3: TGTGCCAGTAGCGGAGGCCCGGGACAGAGCAACAATGAGCAGTTCTTC.